Listed below are T cell receptor beta chains from one sample, sequenced in a study of early T cells in non-severe SARS-CoV-2 infection. TCRdb itself ran the 5' RACE reads through MiXCR, one entry per CDR3 protein. The profile shows about 60,000 distinct CDR3 sequences, 9.5% to 15% of them singletons. Sample: whole blood. These TCRs come from an adult who was a healthcare worker with PCR-confirmed SARS-CoV-2 infection or an uninfected control (not recorded which). CDR3s include the opening cysteine and the closing phenylalanine or tryptophan. Each record gives: V gene, clone size, CDR3 length, D gene, J gene, CDR3 DNA, CDR3 protein. D genes are given only for firm matches. Only some rows state a clone size, as once, few, many or a class for expanded clones.

v_call: TRBV6-1
clone_size: -
cdr3_length: 15
d_call: TRBD1
j_call: TRBJ2-2
cdr3_nt: TGTGCCAGCAGTGGGGGGACAGGGCTCACCGGGGAGCTGTTTTTT
cdr3_aa: CASSGGTGLTGELFF

v_call: TRBV10-3
clone_size: -
cdr3_length: 13
d_call: -
j_call: TRBJ2-3
cdr3_nt: TGTGCCATCAGTGCCCCAGGGACAGATACGCAGTATTTT
cdr3_aa: CAISAPGTDTQYF

v_call: TRBV4-3
clone_size: many
cdr3_length: 15
d_call: TRBD2
j_call: TRBJ2-7
cdr3_nt: TGCGCCAGCAGCCAATGGGGAGGGAAGGGGTTCGAGCAGTACTTC
cdr3_aa: CASSQWGGKGFEQYF

v_call: TRBV11-2
clone_size: few
cdr3_length: 15
d_call: -
j_call: TRBJ2-1
cdr3_nt: TGTGCCAGCAGCTTAGATTGGGGCCCCTTTGATGAGCAGTTCTTC
cdr3_aa: CASSLDWGPFDEQFF

v_call: TRBV30
clone_size: few
cdr3_length: 15
d_call: TRBD1
j_call: TRBJ1-1
cdr3_nt: TGTGCCTGGAGAGGGACAGGGGGCCGGAACACTGAAGCTTTCTTT
cdr3_aa: CAWRGTGGRNTEAFF

v_call: TRBV11-3
clone_size: few
cdr3_length: 14
d_call: -
j_call: TRBJ2-7
cdr3_nt: TGTGCCAGCAGCTTAGACAGGGAATCGGAAGAGCAGTACTTC
cdr3_aa: CASSLDRESEEQYF

v_call: TRBV6-5
clone_size: few
cdr3_length: 13
d_call: -
j_call: TRBJ2-7
cdr3_nt: TGTGCCAGCAGTTACGGGGGTCCCTACGAGCAGTACTTC
cdr3_aa: CASSYGGPYEQYF

v_call: TRBV7-2
clone_size: many
cdr3_length: 16
d_call: -
j_call: TRBJ2-7
cdr3_nt: TGTGCCAGCAGCTTTAGAGGGGGGACTTACGGCCTCGAGCAGTACTTC
cdr3_aa: CASSFRGGTYGLEQYF

v_call: TRBV12-3/TRBV12-4
clone_size: many
cdr3_length: 16
d_call: TRBD2
j_call: TRBJ2-1
cdr3_nt: TGTGCCAGCAGTTATAGCGGGAGGGCCTCATACAATGAGCAGTTCTTC
cdr3_aa: CASSYSGRASYNEQFF

v_call: TRBV20-1
clone_size: many
cdr3_length: 14
d_call: -
j_call: TRBJ2-2
cdr3_nt: TGCAGTGCTAAAAACCCGAGGGACACCGGGGAGCTGTTTTTT
cdr3_aa: CSAKNPRDTGELFF

v_call: TRBV7-6
clone_size: few
cdr3_length: 16
d_call: -
j_call: TRBJ2-2
cdr3_nt: TGTGCCAGCAGCTTAGATCCGGGGGCGATCACCGGGGAGCTGTTTTTT
cdr3_aa: CASSLDPGAITGELFF

v_call: TRBV5-8
clone_size: -
cdr3_length: 13
d_call: -
j_call: TRBJ2-3
cdr3_nt: TGTGCCAGCAGCTCCTCGTACACAGATACGCAGTATTTT
cdr3_aa: CASSSSYTDTQYF

v_call: TRBV9
clone_size: -
cdr3_length: 13
d_call: -
j_call: TRBJ2-7
cdr3_nt: TGTGCCAGCAGCGTAGTTTTAGGCGGGAAACAGTACTTC
cdr3_aa: CASSVVLGGKQYF

v_call: TRBV7-6
clone_size: many
cdr3_length: 18
d_call: TRBD2
j_call: TRBJ2-1
cdr3_nt: TGTGCCAGCAGCTGGGGACTAGCGGGCGAGAGCTCCTACAATGAGCAGTTCTTC
cdr3_aa: CASSWGLAGESSYNEQFF

v_call: TRBV9
clone_size: -
cdr3_length: 15
d_call: -
j_call: TRBJ2-1
cdr3_nt: TGTGCCAGCAGCGTGCAAGGGGCCTATTACAATGAGCAGTTCTTC
cdr3_aa: CASSVQGAYYNEQFF

v_call: TRBV6-5
clone_size: -
cdr3_length: 13
d_call: TRBD1
j_call: TRBJ2-7
cdr3_nt: TGTGCCACCTGGACAGGGGGGGCCTACGAGCAGTACTTC
cdr3_aa: CATWTGGAYEQYF

v_call: TRBV4-1
clone_size: few
cdr3_length: 14
d_call: TRBD1
j_call: TRBJ2-1
cdr3_nt: TGCGCCAGCGAGGACAGGGCCTCCTACAATGAGCAGTTCTTC
cdr3_aa: CASEDRASYNEQFF

v_call: TRBV25-1
clone_size: few
cdr3_length: 13
d_call: -
j_call: TRBJ2-1
cdr3_nt: TGTGCCAGCACTGCGGGATCCTACAATGAGCAGTTCTTC
cdr3_aa: CASTAGSYNEQFF

v_call: TRBV5-1
clone_size: few
cdr3_length: 12
d_call: -
j_call: TRBJ2-7
cdr3_nt: TGCGCCAGCAGCGACGAGGGCTACGAGCAGTACTTC
cdr3_aa: CASSDEGYEQYF

v_call: TRBV19
clone_size: -
cdr3_length: 14
d_call: -
j_call: TRBJ2-1
cdr3_nt: TGTGCCAGTAGTAGCGGGCTATCCTACAATGAGCAGTTCTTC
cdr3_aa: CASSSGLSYNEQFF

v_call: TRBV6-2/TRBV6-3
clone_size: -
cdr3_length: 11
d_call: TRBD2
j_call: TRBJ2-7
cdr3_nt: TGTGCCAGCAGCTTTAGGGACTACGAGTACTTC
cdr3_aa: CASSFRDYEYF

v_call: TRBV10-3
clone_size: many
cdr3_length: 17
d_call: TRBD1
j_call: TRBJ1-1
cdr3_nt: TGTGCCATCAGTGAGCAACTAACCGGGACAGGGGGCTCTGAAGCTTTCTTT
cdr3_aa: CAISEQLTGTGGSEAFF

v_call: TRBV29-1
clone_size: few
cdr3_length: 13
d_call: -
j_call: TRBJ2-6
cdr3_nt: TGCAGCGTGGGGAGCTCTGGGGCCAACGTCCTGACTTTC
cdr3_aa: CSVGSSGANVLTF

v_call: TRBV7-9
clone_size: few
cdr3_length: 17
d_call: TRBD2
j_call: TRBJ2-1
cdr3_nt: TGTGCCAGCAGCCCTCCGGGACTAGCGGGAGTGTTGGATGAGCAGTTCTTC
cdr3_aa: CASSPPGLAGVLDEQFF

v_call: TRBV5-5
clone_size: many
cdr3_length: 15
d_call: TRBD1
j_call: TRBJ1-5
cdr3_nt: TGTGCCAGCAGCTTGAGCGGGACAGGGGTTCAGCCCCAGCATTTT
cdr3_aa: CASSLSGTGVQPQHF

v_call: TRBV12-3/TRBV12-4
clone_size: many
cdr3_length: 14
d_call: TRBD1
j_call: TRBJ1-2
cdr3_nt: TGTGCCAGCAGTTCCGGGACAGGGGGAAATGGCTACACCTTC
cdr3_aa: CASSSGTGGNGYTF

v_call: TRBV3-1
clone_size: -
cdr3_length: 12
d_call: -
j_call: TRBJ2-3
cdr3_nt: TGTGCCAGCAGTGACAGCACAGATACGCAGTATTTT
cdr3_aa: CASSDSTDTQYF

v_call: TRBV11-2
clone_size: few
cdr3_length: 14
d_call: TRBD1
j_call: TRBJ1-4
cdr3_nt: TGTGCCAGCAGCCTACAGGGGGCGGATGAAAAACTGTTTTTT
cdr3_aa: CASSLQGADEKLFF

v_call: TRBV7-8
clone_size: many
cdr3_length: 11
d_call: -
j_call: TRBJ2-1
cdr3_nt: TGTGCCAGCAGCCCTCTAAGTGAGCAGTTCTTC
cdr3_aa: CASSPLSEQFF

v_call: TRBV7-3
clone_size: many
cdr3_length: 15
d_call: TRBD2
j_call: TRBJ2-7
cdr3_nt: TGTGCCAGCAGCTATGGACTAGATGAATCCTACGAGCAGTACTTC
cdr3_aa: CASSYGLDESYEQYF

v_call: TRBV6-1
clone_size: -
cdr3_length: 13
d_call: -
j_call: TRBJ2-1
cdr3_nt: TGTGCCAGCAGTGAAAATACGGGTACTGAGCAGTTCTTC
cdr3_aa: CASSENTGTEQFF

v_call: TRBV11-2
clone_size: many
cdr3_length: 15
d_call: -
j_call: TRBJ1-5
cdr3_nt: TGTGCCAGCAGCATCAGTCCACAGGGTGGTCAGCCCCAGCATTTT
cdr3_aa: CASSISPQGGQPQHF

v_call: TRBV28
clone_size: many
cdr3_length: 12
d_call: -
j_call: TRBJ2-5
cdr3_nt: TGTGCCAGCAGTTCGGAAACGGAGACCCAGTACTTC
cdr3_aa: CASSSETETQYF

v_call: TRBV5-4
clone_size: few
cdr3_length: 14
d_call: -
j_call: TRBJ2-5
cdr3_nt: TGTGCCAGCAGCCGGGACTCCACCCAAGAGACCCAGTACTTC
cdr3_aa: CASSRDSTQETQYF

v_call: TRBV7-9
clone_size: few
cdr3_length: 16
d_call: TRBD1
j_call: TRBJ1-4
cdr3_nt: TGTGCCAGCAGCCCAGACGAGGGGGCTTTGAATGAAAAACTGTTTTTT
cdr3_aa: CASSPDEGALNEKLFF

v_call: TRBV9
clone_size: -
cdr3_length: 12
d_call: TRBD1
j_call: TRBJ1-6
cdr3_nt: TGTGCCAGCAGGGGACAGGGAACTCTCCTCCACTTT
cdr3_aa: CASRGQGTLLHF

v_call: TRBV19
clone_size: few
cdr3_length: 14
d_call: TRBD1
j_call: TRBJ2-5
cdr3_nt: TGTGCCAGTAGTGGGACAGTCTCACAAGAGACCCAGTACTTC
cdr3_aa: CASSGTVSQETQYF

v_call: TRBV7-2
clone_size: many
cdr3_length: 16
d_call: TRBD1
j_call: TRBJ1-3
cdr3_nt: TGTGCCAGCAGCACCCGACAGGGTCGCTCTGAAAACACCATATATTTT
cdr3_aa: CASSTRQGRSENTIYF

v_call: TRBV7-9
clone_size: -
cdr3_length: 12
d_call: -
j_call: TRBJ1-1
cdr3_nt: TGTGCCAGCAATACTGGCCTACGTGAAGCTTTCTTT
cdr3_aa: CASNTGLREAFF

v_call: TRBV3-1
clone_size: many
cdr3_length: 11
d_call: -
j_call: TRBJ1-2
cdr3_nt: TGTGCCAGCCGCCACCTGTATGGCTACACCTTC
cdr3_aa: CASRHLYGYTF

v_call: TRBV13
clone_size: -
cdr3_length: 10
d_call: -
j_call: TRBJ2-4
cdr3_nt: TGTGCCAGCAGCTCGGACATTCAGTACTTC
cdr3_aa: CASSSDIQYF

v_call: TRBV12-5
clone_size: few
cdr3_length: 18
d_call: TRBD1
j_call: TRBJ2-5
cdr3_nt: TGTGCTAGTGGTTTGACCGCTTCCGGGACAGGCCACCAAGAGACCCAGTACTTC
cdr3_aa: CASGLTASGTGHQETQYF

v_call: TRBV10-3
clone_size: -
cdr3_length: 16
d_call: TRBD1
j_call: TRBJ1-2
cdr3_nt: TGTGCCATCAGTGAGTCCGGGACAGGGGACCTGAGTGGCTACACCTTC
cdr3_aa: CAISESGTGDLSGYTF

v_call: TRBV7-3
clone_size: -
cdr3_length: 14
d_call: -
j_call: TRBJ1-2
cdr3_nt: TGTGCCAGCAGCTTCGCAGAAACTAACTATGGCTACACCTTC
cdr3_aa: CASSFAETNYGYTF

v_call: TRBV19
clone_size: few
cdr3_length: 15
d_call: TRBD1
j_call: TRBJ2-3
cdr3_nt: TGTGCCAGTAGTAGCGGACACAGGGGAGCCGATACGCAGTATTTT
cdr3_aa: CASSSGHRGADTQYF